What follows are 5 T cell receptor beta chains derived from one specimen sequenced in a study of CD8 T cells in ankylosing spondylitis. In TCRdb, the 5' RACE reads were re-called with MiXCR into one record per CDR3 protein. The table lists about 100,000 distinct CDR3 sequences, under 30% of them singletons. Sequencing was done on a sample of synovial fluid, either unsorted or a sorted T cell fraction (not recorded which). These receptors all stem from a male donor with ankylosing spondylitis.

This clonotype has ten or more counts. The V call is TRBV27, the J call TRBJ1-2, with TRBD1 matching 11 bases. J was trimmed by 4 bases and V by 5 bases; bases with no gene match: 9. There are 16 residues in the CDR3. Germline lookup yields CDR1 MNHEY and CDR2 SMNVEV (reference sequence). DNA of the CDR3: TGTGCCAGCAGTCCGACGGACAGGGGGCGCCTCTATGGCTACACCTTC. Protein sequence: CASSPTDRGRLYGYTF.

In its sample, this clonotype ranks as medium-sized (0.01 to 0.1%). The J gene is TRBJ2-5, the V gene TRBV11-2; 12 positions agree with TRBD2. CDR1 is SGHAT and CDR2 is FQNNGV in the germline V gene. The CDR3 has 18 residues. The J segment lost 5 bases and the V segment lost 0 bases, leaving 10 bases of the junction unmatched. DNA of the CDR3: TGTGCCAGCAGCTTAGATAGGCCAACTAGCGGGAGGTACGAGACCCAGTACTTC. Its translation is CASSLDRPTSGRYETQYF.

The rearrangement joins TRBV20-1 to TRBJ1-6; the D is unclear. The CDR3 contains 13 residues. The V gene lost 4 bases and the J gene lost 7 bases, with 11 bases spanning the gap. Germline lookup yields CDR1 DFQATT and CDR2 SNEGSKA (reference sequence). The CDR3 region is CSAKRDLNSPLHF. As DNA, the CDR3 is TGCAGTGCTAAAAGGGATTTGAATTCACCCCTCCACTTT.

The chain recombines TRBV5-1 with TRBJ2-1; 8 bases map to TRBD1. Germline CDR1 SGHRS, CDR2 YFSETQ. CDR3 length: 15 residues. The junction had 7 bases not matched to a gene; V was cut back by 3 bases and J by 5 bases. Here the CDR3 reads CASSWTDRANNEQFF. The DNA of the CDR3 is TGCGCCAGCAGCTGGACGGACAGGGCCAACAATGAGCAGTTCTTC.

This clonotype was observed a handful of times. The rearrangement joins TRBV3-1 to TRBJ1-2; 7 bases are a match to TRBD1. The V gene end was trimmed by 2 bases and the J gene end by 2 bases; junction bases not matched to a gene: 8. CDR3 size: 16 residues. Germline V gene sequence: CDR1 LGHDT, CDR2 YNNKEL (reference sequence). The CDR3 DNA reads TGTGCCAGCAGCCAAAGATCCCCGACAGGGAACTATGGCTACACCTTC. Its translation is CASSQRSPTGNYGYTF. Full variable domain (missing parts from reference TRBV3-1 and TRBJ1-2): DTAVSQTPKYLVTQMGNDKSIKCEQNLGHDTMYWYKQDSKKFLKIMFSYNNKELIINETVPNRFSPKSPDKAHLNLHINSLELGDSAVYFCASSQRSPTGNYGYTFGSGTRLTVV.